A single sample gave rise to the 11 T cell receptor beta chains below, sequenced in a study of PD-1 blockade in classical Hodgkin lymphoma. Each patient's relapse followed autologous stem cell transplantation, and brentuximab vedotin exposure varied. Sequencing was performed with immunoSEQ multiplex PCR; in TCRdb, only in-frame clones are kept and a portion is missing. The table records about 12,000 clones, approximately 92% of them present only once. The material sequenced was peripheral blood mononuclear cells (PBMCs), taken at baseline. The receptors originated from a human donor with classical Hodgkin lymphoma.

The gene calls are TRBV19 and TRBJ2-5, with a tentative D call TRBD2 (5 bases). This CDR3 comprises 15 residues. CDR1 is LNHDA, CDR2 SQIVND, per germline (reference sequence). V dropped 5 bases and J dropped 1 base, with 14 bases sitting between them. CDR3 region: CASSADPSSQETQYF. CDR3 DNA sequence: TGTGCCAGTAGTGCTGATCCTAGCTCCCAAGAGACCCAGTACTTC.

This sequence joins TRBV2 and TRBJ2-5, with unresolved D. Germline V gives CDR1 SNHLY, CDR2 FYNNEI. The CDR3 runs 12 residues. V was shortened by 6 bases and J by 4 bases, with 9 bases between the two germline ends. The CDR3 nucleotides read TGTGCCAGCAGCATGTTGGGAGAGACCCAGTACTTC. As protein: CASSMLGETQYF.

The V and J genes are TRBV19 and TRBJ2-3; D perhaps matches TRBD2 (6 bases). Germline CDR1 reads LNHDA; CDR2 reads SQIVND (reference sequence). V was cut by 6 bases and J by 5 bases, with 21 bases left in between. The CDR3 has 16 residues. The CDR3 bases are TGTGCCAGTAGCCCAATCTCTAGCGCGGGGATAGATACGCAGTATTTT. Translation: CASSPISSAGIDTQYF.

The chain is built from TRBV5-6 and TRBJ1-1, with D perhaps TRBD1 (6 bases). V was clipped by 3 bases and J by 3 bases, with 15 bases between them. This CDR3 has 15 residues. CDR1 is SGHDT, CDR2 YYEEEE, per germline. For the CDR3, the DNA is TGTGCCAGCAGCTACCTCGACAGGCTAGACACTGAAGCTTTCTTT. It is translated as CASSYLDRLDTEAFF.

Written as DNA, the CDR3 is TGTGCCAGTCGGGCCCTAGTCCACGAGCAGTACTTC. Amino acids: CASRALVHEQYF. This sequence joins TRBV2 and TRBJ2-7; D not certain. CDR1 is SNHLY, CDR2 FYNNEI, per germline. This CDR3 contains 12 residues. Deletions cut 9 bases from V and 5 bases from J, with 14 bases between.

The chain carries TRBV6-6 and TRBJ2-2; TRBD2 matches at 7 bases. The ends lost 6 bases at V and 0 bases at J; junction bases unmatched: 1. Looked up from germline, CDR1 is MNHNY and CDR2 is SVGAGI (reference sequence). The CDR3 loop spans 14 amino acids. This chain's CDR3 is CASSLAANTGELFF. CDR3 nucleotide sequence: TGTGCCAGCAGCCTAGCGGCGAACACCGGGGAGCTGTTTTTT.

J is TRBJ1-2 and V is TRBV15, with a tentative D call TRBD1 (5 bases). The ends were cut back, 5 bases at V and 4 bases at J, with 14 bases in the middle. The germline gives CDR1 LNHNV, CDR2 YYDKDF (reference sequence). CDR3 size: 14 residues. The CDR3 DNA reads TGTGCCACCAGCGATAAAAGGGGTCCCTATGGCTACACCTTC. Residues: CATSDKRGPYGYTF. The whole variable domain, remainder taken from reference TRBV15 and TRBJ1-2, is DAMVIQNPRYQVTQFGKPVTLSCSQTLNHNVMYWYQQKSSQAPKLLFHYYDKDFNNEADTPDNFQSRRPNTSFCFLDIRSPGLGDTAMYLCATSDKRGPYGYTFGSGTRLTVV.

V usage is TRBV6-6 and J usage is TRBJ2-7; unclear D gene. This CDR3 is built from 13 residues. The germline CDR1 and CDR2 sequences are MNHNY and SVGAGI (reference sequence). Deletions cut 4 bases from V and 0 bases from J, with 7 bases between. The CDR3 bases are TGTGCCAGCAGTTCCCCCGTCTCCTACGAGCAGTACTTC. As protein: CASSSPVSYEQYF.

The CDR3 DNA reads TGTGCCAGCAGTGAAGACGGCCGGAAAAACTCCTACGAGCAGTACTTC. Translation: CASSEDGRKNSYEQYF. This rearrangement joins TRBV6-1 to TRBJ2-7; D remains ambiguous. The CDR3 runs to 16 residues. V lost 1 base and J lost 0, with 13 bases in between. Germline loops: CDR1 MNHNS, CDR2 SASEGT.

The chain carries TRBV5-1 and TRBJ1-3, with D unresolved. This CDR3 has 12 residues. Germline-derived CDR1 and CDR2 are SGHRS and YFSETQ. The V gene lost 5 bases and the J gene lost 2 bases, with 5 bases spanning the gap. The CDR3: CASSSPGNTIYF. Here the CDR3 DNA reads TGCGCCAGCAGTTCTCCTGGAAACACCATATATTTT.

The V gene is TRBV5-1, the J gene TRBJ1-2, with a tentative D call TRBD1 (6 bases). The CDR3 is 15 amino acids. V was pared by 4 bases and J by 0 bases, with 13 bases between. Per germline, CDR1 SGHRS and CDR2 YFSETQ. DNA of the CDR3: TGCGCCAGCAGCACAGGACAGCCTTCTAACTATGGCTACACCTTC. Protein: CASSTGQPSNYGYTF.